This T cell receptor beta chain was retrieved from a study of T cell responses to AZD1222 COVID-19 vaccine. Study-level points and caveats: Donors skewed white British and female; clonal diversity was possibly underestimated. The repertoires were collected only after the peak T cell response. Nearly half of the spike-specific TCRs reportedly recognize variant regions that carry no mutations. Along spike, vaccine-associated CD4 TCRs were found throughout, with dominance at 160-218 and 743-854.

Generated by immunoSEQ multiplex PCR, the TCRdb table keeps only in-frame clones and is missing some. This table holds about 120,000 clones, about nine tenths found once. The CDR3 sequence is 16 residues long. V lost 5 bases and J 2 bases, leaving 19 bases between the germline ends. The germline CDR1 and CDR2 sequences are LNHDA and SQIVND (reference sequence). In this sample, this clone turned up once. The antigen is undetermined. The sequence was obtained from an adult in good health. The material sequenced was peripheral blood, taken on day 0 of AZD1222 vaccination. The rearrangement joins TRBV19 to TRBJ2-7; D might be TRBD2 (5 bases). The DNA of the CDR3 is TGTGCCAGTAGTCCAGGACGGACTCTGGGTCCCTACGAGCAGTACTTC. Translation: CASSPGRTLGPYEQYF. The full variable domain, its missing parts supplied by reference TRBV19 and TRBJ2-7, is DGGITQSPKYLFRKEGQNVTLSCEQNLNHDAMYWYRQDPGQGLRLIYYSQIVNDFQKGDIAEGYSVSREKKESFPLTVTSAQKNPTAFYLCASSPGRTLGPYEQYFGPGTRLTVT.